This TCR beta chain derives from a study of T cells after yellow fever vaccination. In the study overall: Preparing low-cell-number fractions relied on SMART-Seq v4 Ultra Low Input. The study's findings and limits: Most primary-vaccination clones recurred post-booster (approximately 96% CD4, roughly 87% CD8). Abundant clonotypes from the bulk population could contaminate FACS-sorted repertoires.

This CDR3 is built from 15 residues. Germline V CDR1 and CDR2: MNHEY, SVGAGI. Trimming removed 2 bases from V and 4 bases from J; junction bases left unmatched: 2. This clonotype was detected only a few times. Its antigen is still unknown. Making TCR cDNA involved 5'RACE template switching, which added UMIs and a universal primer site. TCRdb called the 5' RACE reads again in MiXCR, with one record for every CDR3 protein. The repertoire holds 300,000 or so distinct CDR3 sequences, with approximately 4.2% as singletons. This TCR derives from a man between 18 and 35 years old who received the YFV17D yellow fever vaccine. Source: PBMCs, taken 5 days after the yellow fever booster vaccination. The chain links TRBV6-5 to TRBJ2-1, with 10 positions matching TRBD2. In DNA, the CDR3 is TGTGCCAGCAGTTACACTAGCGGGGCTTACAATGAGCAGTTCTTC. Its protein product is CASSYTSGAYNEQFF.